These 26 T cell receptor beta chains came from one sample sequenced in a study of blood T cell repertoires in COVID-19. This table comes from immunoSEQ multiplex PCR, and its TCRdb copy is limited to in-frame clones, with some not included. The top ten hold 13% to 15% of the sample, which has about 47,000 clones, around 83% seen once. The sequencing input was peripheral blood. Receptor source: a human donor with acute or convalescent COVID-19. The donor label of this sample is uncertain.

The chain employs TRBV28 and TRBJ2-7; D gene unclear. The CDR3 contains 14 residues. Germline-derived CDR1 and CDR2 are MDHEN and SYDVKM. V lost 4 bases, J lost 2 bases, and 12 bases lay in between. The CDR3 bases are TGTGCCAGCAGTTCAAGCGCGACTGCCTACGAGCAGTACTTC. Its translation is CASSSSATAYEQYF.

The chain employs TRBV2 and TRBJ2-7; possibly TRBD2 for D (5 bases). Trimming left V 5 bases short and J 2 bases short, with 16 bases between. Looked up from germline, CDR1 is SNHLY and CDR2 is FYNNEI. CDR3 length: 15 residues. For the CDR3, the DNA is TGTGCCAGCAGTTTCGAGTTCGGGCGGGCCTACGAGCAGTACTTC. Translated, it gives CASSFEFGRAYEQYF.

The rearrangement joins TRBV11-3 to TRBJ2-1; 10 bases line up with TRBD1. In germline, CDR1 is SGHNT, CDR2 YENEEA. The CDR3 is made up of 16 amino acids. V trimming: 0 bases; J trimming: 6 bases; junction bases outside the gene matches: 5. The CDR3: CASSLDWGQGPNEQFF. The CDR3, as DNA: TGTGCCAGCAGCTTAGATTGGGGACAGGGGCCCAATGAGCAGTTCTTC.

The chain links TRBV5-1 to TRBJ1-2, with 7 nucleotides matching TRBD1. The CDR3 is made up of 14 amino acids. With V trimmed by 4 bases and J by 7 bases, 10 bases remained unmatched. CDR1 and CDR2 (germline): SGHRS, YFSETQ. The CDR3 region is CASSAGQQPRGYTF. In nucleotides, the CDR3 is TGCGCCAGCAGCGCGGGACAGCAGCCGCGTGGCTACACCTTC.

There are a few counts of this clone. J is TRBJ1-1 and V is TRBV29-1, with D possibly being TRBD1 (5 bases). V was clipped by 2 bases and J by 1 base, with 11 bases between them. CDR1 and CDR2 from the germline V gene are SQVTM and ANQGSEA. CDR3 length: 14 amino acids. The CDR3 DNA sequence: TGCAGCGTTGAATGGGGCGTCGGGAACACTGAAGCTTTCTTT. It encodes CSVEWGVGNTEAFF.

The chain combines TRBV7-2 with TRBJ1-1; D remains ambiguous. V was pared by 4 bases and J by 11 bases, with 17 bases between. The CDR3 totals 13 residues. Germline lookup yields CDR1 SGHTA and CDR2 FQGNSA. In DNA form, the CDR3 reads TGTGCCAGCAGCTCCTACGTTCGAGGTATGGCTTTCTTT. Translating gives CASSSYVRGMAFF.

The chain combines TRBV7-9 with TRBJ1-3; 8 bases agree with TRBD1. CDR1 SEHNR and CDR2 FQNEAQ come from the germline V gene (reference sequence). This CDR3 comprises 16 residues. V lost 4 bases to trimming and J lost 4 bases; unmatched junction nucleotides: 9. The CDR3 protein is CASSSRGGQAGNTIYF. The CDR3 region has the DNA TGTGCCAGCAGCTCCCGAGGGGGACAGGCAGGAAACACCATATATTTT.

This chain uses TRBV11-3 with TRBJ2-1; TRBD1 matches at 7 bases. Trimming took 4 bases from V and 15 from J; bases not matched to a gene: 9. Germline V gene sequence: CDR1 SGHNT, CDR2 YENEEA. CDR3 length: 12 amino acids. This chain's CDR3 is CASSSDGDSRFF. The CDR3 coding sequence is TGTGCCAGCAGCTCTGACGGGGACAGTCGGTTCTTC. Based on the CDR3 plus reference TRBV11-3 and TRBJ2-1, the full variable domain is EAGVVQSPRYKIIEKKQPVAFWCNPISGHNTLYWYLQNLGQGPELLIRYENEEAVDDSQLPKDRFSAERLKGVDSTLKIQPAELGDSAVYLCASSSDGDSRFFGPGTRLTVL.

The rearrangement uses TRBV11-3 and TRBJ2-1, with D possibly TRBD2 on 6 matching bases. The V and J ends lost 3 bases and 8 bases respectively, with 11 bases between them. In germline, CDR1 is SGHNT, CDR2 YENEEA. This CDR3 spans 13 amino acids. The CDR3 region is CASSLGGADEQFF. The CDR3 DNA is TGTGCCAGCAGCTTGGGCGGGGCCGATGAGCAGTTCTTC.

This sequence joins TRBV2 and TRBJ2-3; D gene ambiguous. This CDR3 contains 13 residues. Germline CDR1 SNHLY, CDR2 FYNNEI. V was cut by 1 base and J by 3 bases, with 5 bases left in between. For the CDR3, the DNA is TGTGCCAGCAGTGAAGACTTGACAGATACGCAGTATTTT. The encoded protein is CASSEDLTDTQYF.

CDR3 loop: CASSLTGPYNEQFF. Written as DNA, the CDR3 is TGTGCCAGCAGCTTAACGGGGCCCTACAATGAGCAGTTCTTC. The rearrangement uses TRBV7-3 and TRBJ2-1; possibly TRBD1 for D (5 bases). Germline-derived CDR1 and CDR2 are SGHTA and FQGTGA. V was trimmed by 0 bases and J by 2 bases, leaving 5 bases between them. The CDR3 spans 14 residues.

The J gene is TRBJ2-5, the V gene TRBV10-3, with D possibly TRBD1 on 6 matching bases. Between the trimmed V and J ends, which lost 2 bases and 5 bases, there was a span of 15 bases. This CDR3 is 15 amino acids long. Looked up from germline, CDR1 is ENHRY and CDR2 is SYGVKD. The CDR3 loop reads CAISEAYRAGETQYF. CDR3 in DNA: TGTGCCATCAGTGAGGCTTACAGGGCCGGGGAGACCCAGTACTTC.

The rearrangement joins TRBV11-3 to TRBJ1-1, with unresolved D. Germline CDR1 and CDR2: SGHNT and YENEEA. The CDR3 contains 15 residues. The germline V and J ends were trimmed by 3 bases and 6 bases, with 17 bases remaining between them. CDR3 DNA sequence: TGTGCCAGCAGCTTCTCGGGGTCGATGAAGTCTGAAGCTTTCTTT. Translation: CASSFSGSMKSEAFF.

The chain combines TRBV3-1 (or the pseudogene TRBV3-2) with TRBJ1-1; 7 bases line up with TRBD1. Germline V gene lookup returns CDR1 LGHDT and CDR2 YNNKEL (reference sequence). The J segment lost 4 bases and the V segment lost 4 bases, leaving 9 bases of the junction unmatched. The CDR3 loop spans 15 amino acids. In nucleotides, the CDR3 is TGTGCCAGCAGCCCATTCGGCGCAGGGGGCACTGAAGCTTTCTTT. It encodes CASSPFGAGGTEAFF.

The chain joins TRBV7-2 to TRBJ1-2; D gene uncertain. Deletions cut 5 bases from V and 8 bases from J, with 18 bases between. Germline V gene sequence: CDR1 SGHTA, CDR2 FQGNSA. The CDR3 contains 14 residues. The CDR3 DNA reads as TGTGCCAGCAGCAAACCCCCCTCCCCGGGAGGCTACACCTTC. The encoded protein is CASSKPPSPGGYTF.

This clone was counted between two and nine times. This sequence joins TRBV28 and TRBJ1-1; perhaps TRBD1 as D (6 bases). CDR3 size: 11 residues. Germline CDR1 reads MDHEN; CDR2 reads SYDVKM. This CDR3 is CGTVENTEAFF. The CDR3, as DNA: TGTGGGACAGTGGAGAACACTGAAGCTTTCTTT. Full variable domain (missing parts from reference TRBV28 and TRBJ1-1): DVKVTQSSRYLVKRTGEKVFLECVQDMDHENMFWYRQDPGLGLRLIYFSYDVKMKEKGDIPEGYSVSREKKERFSLILESASTNQTSMYLCGTVENTEAFFGQGTRLTVV.

The chain joins TRBV19 to TRBJ1-6, with 10 bases fitting TRBD1. CDR3 length: 15 residues. Germline assignment: CDR1 LNHDA and CDR2 SQIVND (reference sequence). The ends lost 4 bases at V and 7 bases at J; junction bases unmatched: 4. The CDR3 bases are TGTGCCAGTAGTAGAGGGACAGGGGACAATTCACCCCTCCACTTT. Translation gives CASSRGTGDNSPLHF.

The CDR3 nucleotides are TGTGCCAGCAGTCCACTGCTCGGAGCTAACTATGGCTACACCTTC. This encodes CASSPLLGANYGYTF. This chain joins TRBV27 and TRBJ1-2; D gene uncertain. Trimming left V 5 bases short and J 0 bases short, with 13 bases between. The CDR3 has 15 residues. Germline-derived CDR1 and CDR2 are MNHEY and SMNVEV (reference sequence).

CDR3 coding DNA: TGTGCCAGCAGCGTAGCCCCCCTGGGACTGAGCTCCTACAATGAGCAGTTCTTC. Protein product: CASSVAPLGLSSYNEQFF. The rearrangement uses TRBV9 and TRBJ2-1, with D possibly matching TRBD2 (6 bases). The CDR3 spans 18 residues. The V end was cut by 0 bases, the J end by 0 bases, with 16 bases between. From germline, CDR1 is SGDLS and CDR2 YYNGEE.

This chain joins TRBV6-2 or TRBV6-3 and TRBJ2-3; D is unresolved. The CDR3 is 16 amino acids. Looked up from germline, CDR1 is MNHEY and CDR2 is SVGEGT. V was pared by 2 bases and J by 3 bases, with 15 bases between. The CDR3 DNA reads as TGTGCCAGCAGTTACCGTACTACCTCTCAAACAGATACGCAGTATTTT. Encoded protein: CASSYRTTSQTDTQYF.

This chain connects TRBV15 to TRBJ2-1; perhaps TRBD1 as D (5 bases). This CDR3 spans 14 amino acids. Germline CDR1 reads LNHNV; CDR2 reads YYDKDF (reference sequence). Trimming removed 0 bases at V and 9 bases at J, with 12 bases between. CDR3 nucleotides: TGTGCCACCAGCAGAGATGGTCAGGGTGGTGAGCAGTTCTTC. This gives the protein CATSRDGQGGEQFF.

This chain links TRBV28 with TRBJ2-7; possible D gene TRBD1, 6 bases. V gave up 10 bases and J gave up 6 bases, with 22 bases separating them. There are 14 residues in the CDR3. Germline CDR1 and CDR2: MDHEN and SYDVKM. CDR3 in DNA: TGTGCCACCACCCGAGGGACACCCTCCGTCGAGCAGTACTTC. Protein: CATTRGTPSVEQYF.

The V call is TRBV11-1, the J call TRBJ1-6; 7 nucleotides agree with TRBD1. With V trimmed by 3 bases and J by 10 bases, 9 bases remained unmatched. Germline V lookup: CDR1 SGHAT, CDR2 FQDESV (reference sequence). The CDR3 covers 15 residues. This chain's CDR3 is CASSFYGTEGSPLHF. In DNA, the CDR3 is TGTGCCAGCAGCTTTTATGGGACAGAAGGATCACCCCTCCACTTT.

The rearrangement links TRBV5-5 to TRBJ2-1, with a weak D call TRBD1 (5 bases). This CDR3 comprises 14 residues. Germline values: CDR1 SGHKS, CDR2 YYEKEE (reference sequence). V dropped 0 bases and J dropped 9 bases, with 13 bases sitting between them. In DNA form, the CDR3 reads TGTGCCAGCAGCTTGGCCTTGCCTAGGGGTGAGCAGTTCTTC. Translation: CASSLALPRGEQFF.

This rearrangement joins TRBV28 to TRBJ2-7; D is possibly TRBD1 (6 bases). This CDR3 spans 13 amino acids. CDR1 and CDR2 from the germline V gene are MDHEN and SYDVKM. Trimming shortened V by 6 bases and J by 1 base, and 10 bases separated the two germline ends. This CDR3 reads CASSPGQSYEQYF. CDR3 nucleotide sequence: TGTGCCAGCAGCCCGGGACAATCCTACGAGCAGTACTTC.

This chain links TRBV3-1 (or the pseudogene TRBV3-2) with TRBJ1-2; no firm D call. The ends were cut back, 0 bases at V and 4 bases at J, with 12 bases in the middle. This CDR3 spans 15 amino acids. Germline V gives CDR1 LGHDT, CDR2 YNNKEL (reference sequence). The CDR3 DNA sequence: TGTGCCAGCAGCCAAGATAGGAACAGTTTCTATGGCTACACCTTC. Protein sequence: CASSQDRNSFYGYTF.